This T cell receptor (beta chain) was identified in a study of blood T cell repertoires in COVID-19. The overall study: The origin of the acute and convalescent COVID-19 samples was the United States, Italy and Spain. PBMCs, B-cell-depleted T cells, or T cells were the source of the cDNA or gDNA that made up the material.

In germline, CDR1 is LNHDA, CDR2 SQIVND (reference sequence). The length of the CDR3 is 15 residues. V was clipped by 0 bases and J by 2 bases, with 10 bases between them. Original handling: Scientists estimated how many nucleated cells there were by amplifying reference gene primers. TCRdb's copy holds only in-frame clones and misses some; the assay was immunoSEQ multiplex PCR. That table is the source of V, J and clone size, and D and trimming were worked out from the DNA. The data contain some 120,000 clones, around 80% of them singletons. The V and J genes are TRBV19 and TRBJ2-5; D gene unclear. This TCR came from a man aged 30 to 45 with COVID-19, enrolled during active disease. Sequenced sample: peripheral blood. CDR3 DNA: TGTGCCAGTAGTATAGATAGCACAAGACAAGAGACCCAGTACTTC. Its translation: CASSIDSTRQETQYF.